What follows describes a single T cell receptor (beta chain). Its antigen is unidentified. The data are from a study of cytotoxic CD8 clonotypes in ibrutinib-treated CLL. Study results and caveats: Baseline clonality, higher than in age-matched healthy donors, tracked circulating CD8+ T-cell counts.

Assay used: immunoSEQ multiplex PCR; TCRdb lists only in-frame clones, some missing. Of some 150,000 clones in the sample, 70% to 90% were seen once. This receptor was obtained from a human donor with chronic lymphocytic leukemia. The material sequenced was PBMCs, taken after 36 months of ibrutinib treatment.

In DNA, the CDR3 is TGTGCCAGCAGGAGGGACAGGGGGAATTACAATGAGCAGTTCTTC. Its translation: CASRRDRGNYNEQFF. The chain joins TRBV6-4 to TRBJ2-1, with 11 bases lining up with TRBD1. V lost 6 bases, J lost 4 bases, and 5 bases stayed unmatched. The germline CDR1 and CDR2 sequences are MRHNA and SNTAGT. The CDR3 runs to 15 residues.